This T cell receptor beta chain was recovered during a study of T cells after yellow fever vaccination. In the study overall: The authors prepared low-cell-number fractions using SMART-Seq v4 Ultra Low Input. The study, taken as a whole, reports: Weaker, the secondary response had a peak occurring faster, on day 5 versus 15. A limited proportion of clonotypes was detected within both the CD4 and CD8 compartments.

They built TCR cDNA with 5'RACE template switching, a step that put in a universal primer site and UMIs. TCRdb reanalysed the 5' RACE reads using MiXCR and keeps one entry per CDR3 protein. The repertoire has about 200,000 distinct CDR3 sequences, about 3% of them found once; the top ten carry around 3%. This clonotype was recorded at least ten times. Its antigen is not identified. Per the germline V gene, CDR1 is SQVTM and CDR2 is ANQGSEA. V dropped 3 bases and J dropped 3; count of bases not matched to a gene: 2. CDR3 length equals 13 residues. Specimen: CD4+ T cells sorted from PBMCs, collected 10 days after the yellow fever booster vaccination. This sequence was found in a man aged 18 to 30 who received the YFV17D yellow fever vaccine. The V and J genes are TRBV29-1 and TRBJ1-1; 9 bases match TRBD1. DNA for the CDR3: TGCAGCGTTGAGGACAGGGGAGACACTGAAGCTTTCTTT. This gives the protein CSVEDRGDTEAFF.